This T cell receptor beta chain was recorded in a study of multiple sclerosis patients with progressive multifocal leukoencephalopathy. Time point in this sample: time of PML onset. The repertoire was sequenced with immunoSEQ multiplex PCR; TCRdb's copy has only in-frame clones and lacks some. The data show more than 30,000 clones, with approximately 88% seen just once and 5.7% held by the top ten. The V segment lost 1 base and the J segment 2 bases; nucleotides outside the gene matches: 3. The CDR3 totals 15 residues. The germline gives CDR1 SEHNR, CDR2 FQNEAQ (reference sequence). The sequence derives from a woman in her thirties or forties with progressive multifocal leukoencephalopathy. This specimen consisted of PBMCs, obtained from a patient treated with natalizumab. The chain is built from TRBV7-9 and TRBJ2-7; 9 bases map to TRBD1. The CDR3 region has the DNA TGTGCCAGCAGCTTAGGGACAGGGGACACCTACGAGCAGTACTTC. This codes for CASSLGTGDTYEQYF. Based on the CDR3 plus reference TRBV7-9 and TRBJ2-7, the full variable domain is DTGVSQNPRHKITKRGQNVTFRCDPISEHNRLYWYRQTLGQGPEFLTYFQNEAQLEKSRLLSDRFSAERPKGSFSTLEIQRTEQGDSAMYLCASSLGTGDTYEQYFGPGTRLTVT.